Listed below are T cell receptor beta chains from one sample, sequenced in a study of blood T cell repertoires in COVID-19. This table comes from immunoSEQ multiplex PCR, and its TCRdb copy is limited to in-frame clones, with some not included. The sample lists about 150,000 clones, 65% to 85% occurring once. The specimen was PBMCs or T cells enriched from blood (not recorded which). The receptor set was obtained from a man aged 70-80 years who had been exposed to COVID-19. The CDR3 runs from the conserved cysteine through the conserved F or W. The D gene is left open where the match is weak. The size field is filled for only some rows; it gives once, few, many or a size class.

TRBV5-1	TRBJ2-3	TRBD2	NA	TGCGCCAGCAGGCGGGAGTACGCGAGCACAGATACGCAGTATTTT	CASRREYASTDTQYF
TRBV18	TRBJ2-7	NA	NA	TGTGCCAGCTCACCGGCCAGGGGATACGAGCAGTACTTC	CASSPARGYEQYF
TRBV9	TRBJ2-2	TRBD2	NA	TGTGCCAGCAGCGTAGGGCTAGCGGGAAACACCGGGGAGCTGTTTTTT	CASSVGLAGNTGELFF
TRBV24-1	TRBJ1-5	NA	NA	TGTGCCACCAGTGATTTGCCTCACGTCGGGGTGGTTAGCAATCAGCCCCAGCATTTT	CATSDLPHVGVVSNQPQHF
TRBV28	TRBJ1-2	NA	NA	TGTGCCAGCAGCTCTACAGACTATGGCTACACCTTC	CASSSTDYGYTF
TRBV9	TRBJ1-1	TRBD1	NA	TGTGCCAGCAGCCAGGGGGAACCTGAAGCTTTCTTT	CASSQGEPEAFF
TRBV20-1	TRBJ1-1	NA	NA	TGCAGTGCTCGTCCGGGGGGTGAGGCTTTCTTT	CSARPGGEAFF
TRBV3-1/TRBV3-2	TRBJ2-5	TRBD1	NA	TGTGCCAGCAGTCCCGCTAGGACAGGGGGCAGGACCCAGTACTTC	CASSPARTGGRTQYF
TRBV7-6	TRBJ2-7	NA	NA	TGTGCCAGCTCCATTTCCGAGACAGGGGAGGGCTACGAGCAGTACTTC	CASSISETGEGYEQYF
TRBV5-1	TRBJ2-2	TRBD1	NA	TGCGCCAGCACTATCGGACAGGGCGGCACCGGGGAGCTGTTTTTT	CASTIGQGGTGELFF
TRBV6-2/TRBV6-3	TRBJ2-7	TRBD2	NA	TGTGCCAGCAGTAGCCTAGGACTAGTCCTTCTCTCCTACGAGCAGTACTTC	CASSSLGLVLLSYEQYF
TRBV5-1	TRBJ2-1	TRBD2	NA	TGCGCCAGCAGCCCTCCGACTAGCGGGGGAGGTGAGCAGTTCTTC	CASSPPTSGGGEQFF
TRBV28	TRBJ1-2	TRBD1	NA	TGTGCCAGCATTAACAGGGGGCGCGAGAGGGGCTACACCTTC	CASINRGRERGYTF
TRBV10-3	TRBJ1-2	TRBD1	NA	TGTGCCATCAGTCTAAGGGGGCCCGTTTTTAACTATGGCTACACCTTC	CAISLRGPVFNYGYTF
TRBV28	TRBJ2-1	NA	NA	TGTGCCAGCAGTTTAGGGAGTCCTAATGAGCAGTTCTTC	CASSLGSPNEQFF
TRBV30	TRBJ2-5	NA	many	TGTGCCTGGAGGGGGCAGGGAGGAGGAGAGACCCAGTACTTC	CAWRGQGGGETQYF
TRBV5-5	TRBJ1-2	NA	NA	TGTGCCAGCAGCTTGACAGGATCTAACTATGGCTACACCTTC	CASSLTGSNYGYTF
TRBV12-3/TRBV12-4	TRBJ2-7	NA	NA	TGTGCCAGCCAGGGGGGTGGCTACGAGCAGTACTTC	CASQGGGYEQYF
TRBV11-2	TRBJ1-1	NA	NA	TGTGCCAGCAGCTCGATGACAGGGAACACTGAAGCTTTCTTT	CASSSMTGNTEAFF
TRBV19	TRBJ2-2	NA	NA	TGTGCCACCCAGGGTCTCGGGGAGCTGTTTTTT	CATQGLGELFF
TRBV5-1	TRBJ1-2	NA	NA	TGCGCCAGCAGCTTGTTGGGGAGATCCTATGGCTACACCTTC	CASSLLGRSYGYTF
TRBV4-2	TRBJ1-2	TRBD1	NA	TGTGCCAGCAGCCAGGGGGACAGGGAAGGGTATGGCTACACCTTC	CASSQGDREGYGYTF
TRBV25-1	TRBJ2-1	TRBD2	NA	TGTGCCAGCAGTGAATCATGGGGAGCGGGGGGGAATGAGCAGTTCTTC	CASSESWGAGGNEQFF
TRBV28	TRBJ1-2	TRBD1	NA	TGTGCCAGCAGTGCGACAGGGGGAGTCCGAGCTGGCTACACCTTC	CASSATGGVRAGYTF
TRBV2	TRBJ1-2	NA	NA	TGTGCCAGCACTTTCTTCACCCCAGGGGATGGCTACACCTTC	CASTFFTPGDGYTF
TRBV19	TRBJ1-1	NA	NA	TGTGCCAGTAGCCGCGACGCGGGAACTGAAGCTTTCTTT	CASSRDAGTEAFF
TRBV5-4	TRBJ1-4	TRBD1	NA	TGTGCCAGCAGCTGGGACAGGGGCGAAAAACTGTTTTTT	CASSWDRGEKLFF
TRBV19	TRBJ1-4	TRBD1	NA	TGTGCCAGTAGTTTCAACGGACAGGGCGTGGGGCCAACTAATGAAAAACTGTTTTTT	CASSFNGQGVGPTNEKLFF
TRBV29-1	TRBJ1-5	TRBD1	NA	TGCAGCGTTCGGGACAGGGGAGGCAATCAGCCCCAGCATTTT	CSVRDRGGNQPQHF
TRBV11-2	TRBJ2-4	NA	once	TGTGCCAGCAGCCCTCCACTAGGGGGTGTGAACAAAAACATTCAGTACTTC	CASSPPLGGVNKNIQYF
TRBV27	TRBJ1-1	TRBD1	few	TGTGCCAGCAGCCCGACGAACAGGGGTAACACTGAAGCTTTCTTT	CASSPTNRGNTEAFF
TRBV30	TRBJ1-1	NA	NA	TGTGCCTGGAGTGTATCGTATGGCAGGGCCACTGAAGCTTTCTTT	CAWSVSYGRATEAFF
TRBV28	TRBJ2-7	NA	NA	TGTGCCAGCAGTTCCCTTTCCAGGGTTCTGGACGAGCAGTACTTC	CASSSLSRVLDEQYF
TRBV19	TRBJ1-1	TRBD1	NA	TGTGCCAGTACCCTTGGTGGGACAGGGAACACTGAAGCTTTCTTT	CASTLGGTGNTEAFF
TRBV7-9	TRBJ1-1	NA	NA	TGTGCCAGCAGCTTAGACACAGGGAAGGCTGAAGCTTTCTTT	CASSLDTGKAEAFF
TRBV4-2	TRBJ1-1	NA	NA	TGTGCCAGCAGCGCCTCGGCAGGGACAAACACTGAAGCTTTCTTT	CASSASAGTNTEAFF
TRBV18	TRBJ2-7	TRBD2	NA	TGTGCCAGCTCACCCCAAGGACTAGCGGGACCCTACGAGCAGTACTTC	CASSPQGLAGPYEQYF
TRBV5-1	TRBJ1-1	TRBD1	NA	TGCGCCAGCACCTTGGGACAGGGGAACACTGAAGCTTTCTTT	CASTLGQGNTEAFF
TRBV7-9	TRBJ1-6	TRBD1	NA	TGTGCCAGCAGCTTAGGGACAGGGGGCCAGTCACCCCTCCACTTT	CASSLGTGGQSPLHF
TRBV6-6	TRBJ1-2	NA	once	TGTGCCAGCAGCATGGGGGGAGGAGCTAACTATGGCTACACCTTC	CASSMGGGANYGYTF
TRBV6-5	TRBJ2-2	TRBD1	NA	TGTGCCAGCACTCAGGACAGGGGGCTGACCGGGGAGCTGTTTTTT	CASTQDRGLTGELFF